This T cell receptor (beta chain) was identified during a study of CD8 T cells in ankylosing spondylitis. Findings and limits, study-wide: Reportedly, matched ankylosing spondylitis synovial fluid was significantly enriched for disease-linked clones. Made up of fewer than ten highly homologous variants, a TCR beta motif appeared characteristic of ankylosing spondylitis blood.

In making TCR beta libraries, quantitative 5'-RACE with molecular barcodes was used. TCRdb reanalysed the 5' RACE reads using MiXCR and keeps one entry per CDR3 protein. This table holds a few hundred thousand distinct CDR3 sequences, about 18% found once. The CDR3 length is 14 residues. V lost 3 bases and J 4 bases, leaving 12 bases between the germline ends. Germline CDR1 is SGHDN and CDR2 is FVKESK. A remark on this clonotype: What it recognizes is unknown.

The specimen was blood, either unsorted or a sorted T cell fraction (not recorded which). This rearrangement joins TRBV14 to TRBJ1-2; D unresolved. This sequence originates from a male donor with ankylosing spondylitis or in good health (not recorded which). For the CDR3, the DNA is TGTGCCAGCAGCCATCCAGCCAGCATCTATGGCTACACCTTC. Its protein is CASSHPASIYGYTF.